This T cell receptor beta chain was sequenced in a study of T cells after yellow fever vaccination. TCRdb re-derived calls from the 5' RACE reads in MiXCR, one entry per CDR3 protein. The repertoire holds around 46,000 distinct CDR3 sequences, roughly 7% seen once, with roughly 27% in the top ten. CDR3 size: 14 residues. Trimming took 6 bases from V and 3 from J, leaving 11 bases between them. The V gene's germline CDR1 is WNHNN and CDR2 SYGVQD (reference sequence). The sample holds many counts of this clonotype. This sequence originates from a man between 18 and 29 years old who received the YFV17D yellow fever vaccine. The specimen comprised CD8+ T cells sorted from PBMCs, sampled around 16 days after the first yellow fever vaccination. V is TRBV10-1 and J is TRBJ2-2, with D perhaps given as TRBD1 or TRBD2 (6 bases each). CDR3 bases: TGCGCCAGCAGGGGGGCTAGCGACACCGGGGAGCTGTTTTTT. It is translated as CASRGASDTGELFF.